The 13 T cell receptor beta chains in this list originate from one sample, sequenced in a study of blood T cell repertoires in COVID-19. Clones were read by immunoSEQ multiplex PCR, and TCRdb kept only the in-frame ones, dropping some. The sample includes 100,000 to 150,000 clones, 70% to 75% of them seen just once. Sequencing was performed on peripheral blood. All receptors come from a man in his sixties with acute or convalescent COVID-19.

This sequence joins TRBV24-1 and TRBJ1-5; D possibly corresponds to TRBD1 (5 bases). Germline CDR1 KGHDR, CDR2 SFDVKD. CDR3 length equals 17 residues. Trimming removed 5 bases from V and 3 bases from J, with 19 bases in between. The CDR3 protein is CATSVRKLQDPNQPQHF. CDR3 coding DNA: TGTGCCACCAGTGTCCGAAAGTTACAGGACCCCAATCAGCCCCAGCATTTT.

J is TRBJ1-4 and V is TRBV25-1, with 8 bases matching TRBD1. There are 17 residues in the CDR3. Germline V gene lookup returns CDR1 MGHDK and CDR2 SYGVNS. V gave up 1 base and J gave up 3 bases; unmatched junction bases: 7. The CDR3: CASSESVRGRSNEKLFF. For the CDR3, the DNA is TGTGCCAGCAGTGAATCGGTCAGGGGGCGGTCTAATGAAAAACTGTTTTTT.

This clone was seen a handful of times. The gene calls are TRBV3-1 (or the pseudogene TRBV3-2) and TRBJ1-2; possibly TRBD1 for D (6 bases). CDR3 length: 16 amino acids. Trimming removed 6 bases from V and 4 bases from J, with 21 bases in between. Germline CDR1 is LGHDT and CDR2 is YNNKEL (reference sequence). This CDR3 is CASSSGGALNSYGYTF. Here the CDR3 DNA reads TGTGCCAGCAGTTCGGGGGGGGCCCTTAACTCCTATGGCTACACCTTC.

In its sample, this clone was seen once. The V and J genes are TRBV7-9 and TRBJ1-2; D possibly corresponds to TRBD1 (6 bases). Germline V gene sequence: CDR1 SEHNR, CDR2 FQNEAQ (reference sequence). This CDR3 is 14 amino acids long. V shed 4 bases and J shed 4 bases, with 13 bases lying between them. As DNA, the CDR3 is TGTGCCAGCAGCTCAACAGGGTTTACCTATGGCTACACCTTC. Translated: CASSSTGFTYGYTF. The full variable domain, its missing parts supplied by reference TRBV7-9 and TRBJ1-2, is DTGVSQNPRHKITKRGQNVTFRCDPISEHNRLYWYRQTLGQGPEFLTYFQNEAQLEKSRLLSDRFSAERPKGSFSTLEIQRTEQGDSAMYLCASSSTGFTYGYTFGSGTRLTVV.

The CDR3 sequence: CASSPRDRGNYGYTF. CDR3 bases: TGTGCCAGCAGCCCACGGGACAGGGGGAACTATGGCTACACCTTC. The chain couples TRBV9 to TRBJ1-2, with 11 bases lining up with TRBD1. CDR1 and CDR2 (germline): SGDLS, YYNGEE. The CDR3 is 15 residues long. V trimming: 4 bases; J trimming: 2 bases; junction bases outside the gene matches: 4. Based on the CDR3 plus reference TRBV9 and TRBJ1-2, the full variable domain is DSGVTQTPKHLITATGQRVTLRCSPRSGDLSVYWYQQSLDQGLQFLIQYYNGEERAKGNILERFSAQQFPDLHSELNLSSLELGDSALYFCASSPRDRGNYGYTFGSGTRLTVV.

In this sample, this clone turned up a few times. The chain uses TRBV3-1 (or the pseudogene TRBV3-2) and TRBJ1-2; D unresolved. The V and J ends lost 5 bases and 8 bases respectively, with 9 bases between them. This CDR3 has 11 amino acids. The V gene's germline CDR1 is LGHDT and CDR2 YNNKEL (reference sequence). As DNA, the CDR3 is TGTGCCAGCAGCTGGGCTTGGGGCTACACCTTC. This sequence encodes CASSWAWGYTF.

DNA for the CDR3: TGTGCCAGCAGTTACCACGGTCGGTACGAGCAGTACTTC. It translates to CASSYHGRYEQYF. V and J are TRBV6-5 and TRBJ2-7; no reliable D call. V shed 2 bases and J shed 4 bases, with 9 bases lying between them. This CDR3 region has 13 residues. Germline V lookup: CDR1 MNHEY, CDR2 SVGAGI.

The genes are TRBV14 and TRBJ2-7, with 12 bases aligning to TRBD2. From germline, CDR1 is SGHDN and CDR2 FVKESK. V shed 5 bases, J shed 1 base, and the junction held 3 bases outside the gene matches. The CDR3 spans 15 residues. The CDR3 is CASSKGLAGSYEQYF. CDR3 nucleotides: TGTGCCAGCAGCAAGGGACTAGCGGGTTCCTACGAGCAGTACTTC. Filled out from reference TRBV14 and TRBJ2-7, the complete variable domain reads EAGVTQFPSHSVIEKGQTVTLRCDPISGHDNLYWYRRVMGKEIKFLLHFVKESKQDESGMPNNRFLAERTGGTYSTLKVQPAELEDSGVYFCASSKGLAGSYEQYFGPGTRLTVT.

This clone occurred a few times. V is TRBV6-6 and J is TRBJ1-2; weak D call: TRBD1 (6 bases). The V gene's germline CDR1 is MNHNY and CDR2 SVGAGI (reference sequence). The CDR3 runs 16 residues. The V end was cut by 5 bases, the J end by 2 bases, with 18 bases between. CDR3 amino acids: CASSKTDSSWNYGYTF. The DNA of the CDR3 is TGTGCCAGCAGTAAGACGGACAGTTCGTGGAACTATGGCTACACCTTC.

This chain's CDR3 is CASSEGLAEGLGNIQYF. DNA for the CDR3: TGTGCCAGCAGCGAAGGACTAGCCGAGGGCTTGGGTAACATTCAGTACTTC. This sequence joins TRBV9 and TRBJ2-4; 8 bases fit TRBD2. Germline CDR1 SGDLS, CDR2 YYNGEE. This CDR3 has 17 amino acids. V shed 3 bases, J shed 7 bases, and the junction held 15 bases outside the gene matches.

In the case of this clone: Within the sample, other DNA sequences also encode this same CDR3. The V gene is TRBV2, the J gene TRBJ1-2; TRBD1 agrees at 12 bases. J was trimmed by 5 bases and V by 4 bases; bases with no gene match: 2. The CDR3 has 14 residues. Germline values: CDR1 SNHLY, CDR2 FYNNEI. CDR3 DNA sequence: TGTGCCAGCAGTGGGGACAGGGGGCGATATGGCTACACCTTC. Translating gives CASSGDRGRYGYTF. Using reference TRBV2 and TRBJ1-2 for the parts outside the CDR3, the full variable domain is EPEVTQTPSHQVTQMGQEVILRCVPISNHLYFYWYRQILGQKVEFLVSFYNNEISEKSEIFDDQFSVERPDGSNFTLKIRSTKLEDSAMYFCASSGDRGRYGYTFGSGTRLTVV.

This clone showed up just a few times. The chain combines TRBV5-4 with TRBJ2-3; 10 nucleotides agree with TRBD1. The germline V gene has CDR1 SGHNT and CDR2 YYREEE (reference sequence). The length of the CDR3 is 16 residues. J was trimmed by 2 bases and V by 1 base; bases with no gene match: 4. CDR3 protein: CASSLPGQGNTDTQYF. In nucleotides, the CDR3 is TGTGCCAGCAGCTTGCCGGGACAGGGGAACACAGATACGCAGTATTTT.

The rearrangement links TRBV7-3 to TRBJ2-2, with D unresolved. Per germline, CDR1 SGHTA and CDR2 FQGTGA. The V gene lost 1 base and the J gene lost 6 bases, with 15 bases spanning the gap. This CDR3 is built from 16 residues. CDR3 sequence (DNA): TGTGCCAGCAGCTTAATGTCTCTGGTTTCGGCCGGGGAGCTGTTTTTT. The encoded protein is CASSLMSLVSAGELFF. The variable domain in full, with the rest retrieved from reference TRBV7-3 and TRBJ2-2, is GAGVSQTPSNKVTEKGKYVELRCDPISGHTALYWYRQSLGQGPEFLIYFQGTGAADDSGLPNDRFFAVRPEGSVSTLKIQRTERGDSAVYLCASSLMSLVSAGELFFGEGSRLTVL.